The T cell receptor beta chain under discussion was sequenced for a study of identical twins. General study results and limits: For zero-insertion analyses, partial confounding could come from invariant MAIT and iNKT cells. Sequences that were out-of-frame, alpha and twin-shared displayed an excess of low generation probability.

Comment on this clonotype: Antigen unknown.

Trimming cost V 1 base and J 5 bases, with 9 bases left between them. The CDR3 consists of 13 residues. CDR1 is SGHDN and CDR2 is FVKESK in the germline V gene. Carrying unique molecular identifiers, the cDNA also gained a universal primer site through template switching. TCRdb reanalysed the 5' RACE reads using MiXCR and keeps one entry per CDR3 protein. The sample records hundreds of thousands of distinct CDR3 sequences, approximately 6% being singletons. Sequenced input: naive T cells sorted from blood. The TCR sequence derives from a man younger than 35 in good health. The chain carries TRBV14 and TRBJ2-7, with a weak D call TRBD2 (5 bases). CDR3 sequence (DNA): TGTGCCAGCAGCCAAGCGGGCGGGCACGAGCAGTACTTC. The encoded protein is CASSQAGGHEQYF.